A selection of T cell receptor beta chains follows, all from one sample in a study of T cells in Graves' hyperthyroidism and ophthalmopathy. Each CDR3 protein gets one entry after TCRdb re-called the multiplex PCR reads with MiXCR. Among 700,000 or so distinct CDR3 sequences listed, around 17% were seen once. Material for sequencing was blood. These TCRs come from a man aged 18 to 30 with Graves' hyperthyroidism. The CDR3 runs from the conserved cysteine through the conserved F or W. The D gene is left open where the match is weak. Clone size is given for some rows only: seen once, a few or many times, or a class if the clone is expanded.

>-|TRBJ1-3|TRBV18|many
CASSQGTGGNTIYF
TGTGCCAGCTCACAAGGAACGGGAGGAAACACCATATATTTT
>TRBD1|TRBJ2-7|TRBV7-9|few
CASRSSTGQEDPYEQYF
TGTGCCAGCAGAAGCTCCACGGGACAGGAGGATCCCTACGAGCAGTACTTC
>-|TRBJ2-1|TRBV20-1|-
CSAKGPYNEQFF
TGCAGTGCTAAGGGTCCCTACAATGAGCAGTTCTTC
>-|TRBJ2-7|TRBV11-2|many
CASSLTVRGEQYF
TGTGCCAGCAGTCTGACGGTTCGGGGCGAGCAGTACTTC
>-|TRBJ1-2|TRBV5-1|many
CASRRAGSYGYTF
TGCGCCAGCAGGAGGGCAGGTTCCTATGGCTACACCTTC
>-|TRBJ2-4|TRBV20-1|many
CSAADWEGAMNQYF
TGCAGTGCTGCGGACTGGGAGGGGGCAATGAATCAGTACTTC
>TRBD1|TRBJ1-1|TRBV2|-
CASRDRGTNTEAFF
TGTGCCAGCAGGGACAGGGGGACGAACACTGAAGCTTTCTTT
>-|TRBJ1-2|TRBV2|-
CASRDGTANYGYTF
TGTGCCAGCAGGGACGGAACAGCTAACTATGGCTACACCTTC
>TRBD1|TRBJ1-5|TRBV6-2/TRBV6-3|-
CASSYRGTERGLLDEPQHF
TGTGCCAGCAGTTACCGTGGGACTGAAAGGGGGCTCCTAGACGAGCCCCAGCATTTT
>TRBD2|TRBJ2-1|TRBV2|many
CASSSGLADSYNEQFF
TGTGCCAGCAGTTCGGGACTAGCGGACTCCTACAATGAGCAGTTCTTC
>TRBD2|TRBJ2-3|TRBV7-2|many
CASTPMTGGTDTQYF
TGTGCCAGCACCCCCATGACGGGAGGGACAGATACGCAGTATTTT
>-|TRBJ2-2|TRBV2|-
CASSILGAGELFF
TGTGCCAGCAGTATATTGGGGGCCGGGGAGCTGTTTTTT
>-|TRBJ2-7|TRBV12-3/TRBV12-4|-
CASSFLSNEQYF
TGTGCCAGCAGTTTCTTAAGCAACGAGCAGTACTTC
>-|TRBJ2-3|TRBV6-2/TRBV6-3|few
CASGSRKDTQYF
TGTGCCAGCGGGAGTAGGAAAGATACGCAGTATTTT
>-|TRBJ2-1|TRBV24-1|few
CATSEGGTDPYNEQFF
TGTGCCACCAGTGAGGGGGGGACAGACCCCTACAATGAGCAGTTCTTC
>-|TRBJ2-7|TRBV12-3/TRBV12-4|few
CASSTRMTIVPYEQYF
TGTGCCAGCAGTACCCGGATGACTATCGTTCCCTACGAGCAGTACTTC
>-|TRBJ2-7|TRBV9|-
CASSIEQSSYEQYF
TGTGCCAGCAGCATCGAACAGAGCTCCTACGAGCAGTACTTC
>-|TRBJ1-1|TRBV5-1|few
CASSLGPGWGQNTEAFF
TGCGCCAGCAGCTTGGGGCCCGGGTGGGGACAGAACACTGAAGCTTTCTTT
>-|TRBJ2-5|TRBV5-6|-
CASSSQGWETQYF
TGTGCCAGCAGCTCCCAGGGTTGGGAGACCCAGTACTTC
>TRBD2|TRBJ2-1|TRBV20-1|many
CSATTSDSYNEQFF
TGCAGTGCCACGACTAGCGATTCCTACAATGAGCAGTTCTTC
>TRBD1|TRBJ2-2|TRBV2|-
CASRGTVHSGELFF
TGTGCCAGCAGAGGGACAGTTCACTCCGGGGAGCTGTTTTTT
>-|TRBJ1-3|TRBV2|-
CASAASGNTIYF
TGTGCCAGCGCAGCCTCTGGAAACACCATATATTTT
>TRBD1|TRBJ1-5|TRBV11-2|many
CASSRDSLRQPQHF
TGTGCCAGCAGCCGGGACAGTCTAAGACAGCCCCAGCATTTT
>TRBD2|TRBJ2-1|TRBV20-1|-
CSARDPVSGSGEQFF
TGCAGTGCTAGAGATCCCGTTAGCGGGAGTGGTGAGCAGTTCTTC
>-|TRBJ1-2|TRBV6-5|many
CASSYSSRSHGYTF
TGTGCCAGCAGTTACTCGTCTAGGAGCCATGGCTACACCTTC
>TRBD2|TRBJ2-3|TRBV7-2|-
CASSFAGLAGVGTQYF
TGTGCCAGCAGCTTCGCGGGACTAGCGGGAGTCGGTACGCAGTATTTT
>TRBD2|TRBJ2-7|TRBV6-2/TRBV6-3|many
CASSYGGGSSDEQYF
TGTGCCAGCAGTTACGGCGGGGGATCATCTGACGAGCAGTACTTC
>-|TRBJ2-5|TRBV14|-
CASSAGTWGETQYF
TGTGCCAGCAGCGCGGGGACTTGGGGGGAGACCCAGTACTTC
>TRBD2|TRBJ2-1|TRBV20-1|many
CSARAGSGSRYNERFF
TGCAGTGCTAGAGCCGGCAGCGGGAGCCGATACAATGAGCGGTTCTTC
>-|TRBJ2-2|TRBV20-1|-
CSARDRARASTGELFF
TGCAGTGCTAGAGATCGGGCCAGGGCGAGCACCGGGGAGCTGTTTTTT
>-|TRBJ2-5|TRBV20-1|few
CSASVRGSVETQYF
TGCAGTGCTAGCGTCCGGGGGTCGGTAGAGACCCAGTACTTC
>TRBD2|TRBJ2-1|TRBV5-1|many
CASSLGLSNEQFF
TGCGCCAGCAGCCTGGGACTAAGCAATGAGCAGTTCTTC
>-|TRBJ1-1|TRBV5-1|-
CASSLTAGFNTEAFF
TGCGCCAGCAGCTTGACGGCAGGCTTTAACACTGAAGCTTTCTTT
>TRBD2|TRBJ2-3|TRBV29-1|few
CSVEGQPGLAGSTDTQYF
TGCAGCGTTGAAGGACAGCCGGGACTAGCGGGCTCTACAGATACGCAGTATTTT
>TRBD1|TRBJ1-1|TRBV2|many
CASPRQGTTEAFF
TGTGCCAGTCCTCGACAGGGGACCACTGAAGCTTTCTTT
>TRBD1|TRBJ2-1|TRBV4-3|-
CASRPGTGRNNEQFF
TGCGCCAGCAGGCCCGGGACAGGCCGAAACAATGAGCAGTTCTTC
>-|TRBJ2-7|TRBV4-2|-
CASSPGQYYKQYF
TGTGCCAGCAGCCCCGGACAGTACTACAAGCAGTACTTC